The next 7 T cell receptor beta chains were all read from a single sample in a study of OX40 agonist ivuxolimab in advanced cancers. The table came from immunoSEQ multiplex PCR; TCRdb's copy has only in-frame clones and leaves some out. The top ten hold about 0.2% of the sample, which has 85,000 to 100,000 clones, 85% to 90% seen once. Sequencing used CD4+ or CD8+ T cells sorted from blood, obtained in a trial of the OX40 agonist ivuxolimab. The origin of the receptors is an adult with an advanced solid tumor such as melanoma, head and neck, liver or kidney cancer.

This clone was detected once. The gene calls are TRBV29-1 and TRBJ2-3; possibly TRBD2 for D (5 bases). V lost 3 bases, J lost 6 bases, and 7 bases lay in between. Germline loops: CDR1 SQVTM, CDR2 ANQGSEA. This CDR3 is 11 amino acids long. The CDR3 bases are TGCAGCGTTGATCGGGGTGATACGCAGTATTTT. Its protein is CSVDRGDTQYF.

The chain recombines TRBV28 with TRBJ1-5, with D uncertain. V lost 5 bases to trimming and J lost 6 bases, with 14 bases between them. This CDR3 has 14 amino acids. Germline V gene sequence: CDR1 MDHEN, CDR2 SYDVKM. CDR3 DNA sequence: TGTGCCAGCAGTCAACCGGGCCTCCGTCAGCCCCAGCATTTT. Its translation is CASSQPGLRQPQHF.

The chain combines TRBV21-1 with TRBJ1-2. TRBV21-1 is a pseudogene locus. The CDR3 totals 13 residues. The CDR3 DNA reads TGTGCCAGCAGCCGGGGTGCGGGGGGCGGCTACACCTTC. Its protein product is CASSRGAGGGYTF.

CDR3 amino acids: CASCQDRGVSCEQYF. In nucleotides, the CDR3 is TGTGCCAGCTGCCAGGACAGGGGAGTTTCGTGCGAGCAGTACTTC. V usage is TRBV28 and J usage is TRBJ2-7; 9 bases align to TRBD1. The CDR3 totals 15 residues. CDR1 and CDR2 (germline): MDHEN, SYDVKM. The ends lost 8 bases at V and 6 bases at J; junction bases unmatched: 14.

J is TRBJ1-3 and V is TRBV7-6; no firm D call. The CDR3 is 14 amino acids. V was trimmed by 1 base and J by 4 bases, leaving 8 bases between them. Germline-derived CDR1 and CDR2 are SGHVS and FNYEAQ. CDR3 region: CASSLDAGGNTIYF. CDR3 in DNA: TGTGCCAGCAGCTTAGACGCGGGAGGAAACACCATATATTTT. Combining the CDR3 with reference TRBV7-6 and TRBJ1-3 gives the whole variable domain GAGVSQSPRYKVTKRGQDVALRCDPISGHVSLYWYRQALGQGPEFLTYFNYEAQQDKSGLPNDRFSAERPEGSISTLTIQRTEQRDSAMYRCASSLDAGGNTIYFGEGSWLTVV.

The genes are TRBV27 and TRBJ1-2, with D possibly matching TRBD1 (6 bases). Trimming shortened V by 5 bases and J by 1 base, and 11 bases separated the two germline ends. CDR1 and CDR2 (germline): MNHEY, SMNVEV (reference sequence). The CDR3 sequence is 14 residues long. The CDR3 loop is CASSLDRFNYGYTF. For the CDR3, the DNA is TGTGCCAGCAGTCTGGACAGATTTAACTATGGCTACACCTTC.

The gene calls are TRBV2 and TRBJ1-2, with D unresolved. V lost 4 bases to trimming and J lost 4 bases, with 16 bases between them. Per germline, CDR1 SNHLY and CDR2 FYNNEI. The CDR3 covers 15 residues. CDR3 DNA sequence: TGTGCCAGCAGTGGGCTCCGGGCCACACTCTATGGCTACACCTTC. This sequence encodes CASSGLRATLYGYTF.